The rows below give T cell receptor beta chains drawn from one sample of a study of shared clonotypes between healthy human individuals. Assay: immunoSEQ multiplex PCR; the TCRdb copy retains only in-frame clones and omits some. There are some 2,100,000 clones in the sample; 85% to 95% occur only once, and more than 1.5% lies in the top ten. The material sequenced was naive CD8+ T cells from PBMCs. Source of these receptors: a man younger than 35 in good health. Some clones in this sample may be carry-over from other donors' samples. Both conserved end residues are part of each CDR3. D genes are given only for firm matches. Clone size is given for some rows only: seen once, a few or many times, or a class if the clone is expanded.

clone size	D gene	V gene	J gene	CDR3 protein	CDR3 DNA
once	TRBD1	TRBV29-1	TRBJ2-7	CSATGETYEQYF	TGCAGCGCGACAGGGGAGACCTACGAGCAGTACTTC
-	TRBD1	TRBV10-3	TRBJ2-7	CAISEGPGQIYEQYF	TGTGCCATCAGTGAGGGACCGGGACAGATCTACGAGCAGTACTTC
-	TRBD1	TRBV7-9	TRBJ1-2	CASSSLTGEGVYGYTF	TGTGCCAGCAGCTCGCTGACAGGGGAAGGAGTTTATGGCTACACCTTC
-	TRBD1	TRBV29-1	TRBJ2-1	CSVGIRGRGLTEQFF	TGCAGCGTTGGAATACGAGGCAGGGGGTTGACTGAGCAGTTCTTC
-	-	TRBV5-4	TRBJ2-5	CASSLEATEQYF	TGTGCCAGCAGCTTGGAGGCTACGGAGCAGTACTTC
-	TRBD1	TRBV29-1	TRBJ2-7	CSVRTGGGYEQYF	TGCAGCGTCCGGACAGGTGGGGGCTACGAGCAGTACTTC
-	TRBD2	TRBV4-2	TRBJ2-1	CASSGTSGRGPNEQFF	TGTGCCAGCAGCGGGACTAGCGGGAGAGGCCCCAATGAGCAGTTCTTC
once	-	TRBV19	TRBJ1-1	CASTTTTEMNTEAFF	TGTGCCAGTACCACCACGACAGAGATGAACACTGAAGCTTTCTTT
-	-	TRBV28	TRBJ2-4	CASSLKGELAKNIQYF	TGTGCCAGCAGTTTAAAGGGGGAGCTAGCCAAAAACATTCAGTACTTC
-	-	TRBV4-1	TRBJ1-1	CASSQDTSEGFFKNTEAFF	TGCGCCAGCAGCCAAGATACATCCGAAGGGTTTTTCAAGAACACTGAAGCTTTCTTT
few	-	TRBV7-9	TRBJ1-1	CASSPAGGTEAFF	TGTGCCAGCAGCCCAGCGGGCGGCACTGAAGCTTTCTTT
-	-	TRBV7-9	TRBJ2-1	CASSPSVGEQFF	TGTGCCAGCAGCCCCTCCGTCGGGGAGCAGTTCTTC
once	-	TRBV27	TRBJ2-3	CASSLSIWGDTQYF	TGTGCCAGCAGTTTATCGATATGGGGGGATACGCAGTATTTT
-	-	TRBV27	TRBJ1-1	CASSLFRNTEAFF	TGTGCCAGCAGTTTATTTCGAAACACTGAAGCTTTCTTT
-	-	TRBV7-9	TRBJ2-3	CASSSGRLFADTQYF	TGTGCCAGCAGTTCGGGGCGGCTATTCGCAGATACGCAGTATTTT
-	-	TRBV27	TRBJ1-3	CASSPSWDGGNTIYF	TGTGCCAGCAGCCCTTCCTGGGACGGTGGAAACACCATATATTTT
-	-	TRBV7-3	TRBJ1-1	CASSLTRSSEAFF	TGTGCCAGCAGCTTAACGCGGAGCTCTGAAGCTTTCTTT
once	TRBD1	TRBV27	TRBJ1-2	CASSLRTGRNYGYTF	TGTGCCAGCAGCCTCAGGACAGGAAGGAACTATGGCTACACCTTC
-	TRBD1	TRBV19	TRBJ1-1	CASRWRTGENTEAFF	TGTGCCAGTCGTTGGAGGACAGGGGAGAACACTGAAGCTTTCTTT
-	TRBD1	TRBV19	TRBJ1-1	CASSRGTEAFF	TGTGCCAGTAGCAGGGGGACTGAAGCTTTCTTT
few	-	TRBV4-2	TRBJ1-1	CASSLPVVRETEAFF	TGTGCCAGCAGCCTTCCCGTGGTCAGGGAAACTGAAGCTTTCTTT
-	-	TRBV7-9	TRBJ2-7	CASSPAAGQGTYEQYF	TGTGCCAGCAGCCCCGCCGCAGGGCAGGGCACCTACGAGCAGTACTTC
-	TRBD2	TRBV4-1	TRBJ2-7	CASSHSPSGLSYEQYF	TGCGCCAGCAGCCACTCCCCTAGCGGGCTGTCCTACGAGCAGTACTTC
-	TRBD1	TRBV10-2	TRBJ1-1	CASSGDRDGLMGTEAFF	TGCGCCAGCAGCGGGGACAGGGACGGGCTGATGGGGACTGAAGCTTTCTTT
-	TRBD1	TRBV6-6	TRBJ1-4	CASSTGQGVTNEKLFF	TGTGCCAGCAGTACTGGACAGGGGGTAACGAATGAAAAACTGTTTTTT
-	-	TRBV7-9	TRBJ1-1	CASSLLRGEAFF	TGTGCCAGCAGCTTACTGCGGGGTGAAGCTTTCTTT
-	-	TRBV27	TRBJ1-5	CASSSRGTSNQPQHF	TGTGCCAGCAGTTCTAGGGGGACTAGCAATCAGCCCCAGCATTTT
-	TRBD1	TRBV9	TRBJ2-7	CASSLGQGAVYEQYF	TGTGCCAGCAGCTTAGGACAGGGGGCGGTATACGAGCAGTACTTC
-	-	TRBV27	TRBJ2-1	CASSLFSHNEQFF	TGTGCCAGCAGTTTATTTAGTCACAATGAGCAGTTCTTC
-	TRBD2	TRBV27	TRBJ2-1	CASSWDYQYNEQFF	TGTGCCAGCAGTTGGGACTACCAGTACAATGAGCAGTTCTTC
once	-	TRBV6-5	TRBJ1-1	CASSYDPGGTEAFF	TGTGCCAGCAGTTACGATCCGGGGGGCACTGAAGCTTTCTTT
-	TRBD1	TRBV7-9	TRBJ2-7	CASSLNSGTGGYEQYF	TGTGCCAGCAGTTTAAACTCCGGGACAGGGGGCTACGAGCAGTACTTC
-	TRBD2	TRBV28	TRBJ2-2	CASSRAGGRWPPELFF	TGTGCCAGCAGTCGCGCGGGAGGACGGTGGCCGCCGGAGCTGTTTTTT
-	TRBD1	TRBV10-3	TRBJ1-1	CAISAGTVMNTEAFF	TGTGCCATCAGTGCTGGGACAGTTATGAACACTGAAGCTTTCTTT